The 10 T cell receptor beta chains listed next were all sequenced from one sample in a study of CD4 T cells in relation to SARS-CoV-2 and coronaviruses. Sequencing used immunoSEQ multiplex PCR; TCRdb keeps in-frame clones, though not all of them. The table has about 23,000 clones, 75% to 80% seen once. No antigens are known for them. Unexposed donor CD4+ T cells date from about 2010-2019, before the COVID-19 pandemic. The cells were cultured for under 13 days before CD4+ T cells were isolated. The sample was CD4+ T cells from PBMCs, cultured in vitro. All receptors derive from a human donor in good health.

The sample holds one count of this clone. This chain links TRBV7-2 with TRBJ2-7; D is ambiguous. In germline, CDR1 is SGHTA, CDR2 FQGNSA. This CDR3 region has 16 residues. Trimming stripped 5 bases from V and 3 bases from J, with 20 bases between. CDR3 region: CASSPSSRSEIYEQYF. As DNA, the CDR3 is TGTGCCAGCAGCCCGTCCAGCAGGTCTGAAATCTACGAGCAGTACTTC.

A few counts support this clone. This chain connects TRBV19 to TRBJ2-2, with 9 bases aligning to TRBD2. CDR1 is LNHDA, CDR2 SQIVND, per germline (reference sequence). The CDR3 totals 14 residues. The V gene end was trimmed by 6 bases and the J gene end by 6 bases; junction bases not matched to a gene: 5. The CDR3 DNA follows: TGTGCCAGTAGGGCTAGCGGGATTGCCGGGGAGCTGTTTTTT. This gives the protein CASRASGIAGELFF.

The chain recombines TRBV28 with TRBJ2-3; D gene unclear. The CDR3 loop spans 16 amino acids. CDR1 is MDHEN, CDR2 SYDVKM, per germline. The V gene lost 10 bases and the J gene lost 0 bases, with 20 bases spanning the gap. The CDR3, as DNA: TGTGCCACCGGAATTATAAAGGAGAGAAGCACAGATACGCAGTATTTT. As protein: CATGIIKERSTDTQYF.

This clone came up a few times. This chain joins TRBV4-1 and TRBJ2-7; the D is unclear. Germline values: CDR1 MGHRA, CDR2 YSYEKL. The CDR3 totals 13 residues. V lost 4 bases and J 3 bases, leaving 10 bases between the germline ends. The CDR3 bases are TGCGCCAGCAGCCTCCCCGGGTTCTACGAGCAGTACTTC. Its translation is CASSLPGFYEQYF.

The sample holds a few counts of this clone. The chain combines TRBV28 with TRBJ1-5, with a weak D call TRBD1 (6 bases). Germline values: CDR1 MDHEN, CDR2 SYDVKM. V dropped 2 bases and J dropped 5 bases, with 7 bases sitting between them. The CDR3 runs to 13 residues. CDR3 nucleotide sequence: TGTGCCAGCAGTTTAGGGGGGCATCAGCCCCAGCATTTT. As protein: CASSLGGHQPQHF.

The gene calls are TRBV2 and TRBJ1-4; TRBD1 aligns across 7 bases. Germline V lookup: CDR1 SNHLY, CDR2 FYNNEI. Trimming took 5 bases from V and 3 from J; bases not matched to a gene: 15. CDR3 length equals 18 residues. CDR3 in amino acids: CASSRQGFRVGANEKLFF. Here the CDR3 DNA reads TGTGCCAGCAGTCGACAGGGATTCCGTGTCGGAGCTAATGAAAAACTGTTTTTT.

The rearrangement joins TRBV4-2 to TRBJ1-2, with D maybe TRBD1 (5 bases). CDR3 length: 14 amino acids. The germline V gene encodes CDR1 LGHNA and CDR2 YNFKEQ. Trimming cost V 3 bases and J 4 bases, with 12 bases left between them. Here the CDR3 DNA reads TGTGCCAGCAGCCAGGGACCCGGGGCCTATGGCTACACCTTC. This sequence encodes CASSQGPGAYGYTF.

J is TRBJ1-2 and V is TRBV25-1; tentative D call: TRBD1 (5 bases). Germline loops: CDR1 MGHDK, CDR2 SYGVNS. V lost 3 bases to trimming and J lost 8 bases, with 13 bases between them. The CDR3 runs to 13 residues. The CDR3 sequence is CASSEGGLSGYTF. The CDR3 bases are TGTGCCAGCAGTGAGGGGGGACTTAGCGGCTACACCTTC.

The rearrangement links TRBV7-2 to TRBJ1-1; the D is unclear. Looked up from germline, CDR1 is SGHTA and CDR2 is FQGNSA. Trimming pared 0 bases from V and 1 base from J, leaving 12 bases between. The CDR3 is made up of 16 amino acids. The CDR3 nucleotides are TGTGCCAGCAGCTTAGCGTCGGGGTTGGAGAACACTGAAGCTTTCTTT. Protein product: CASSLASGLENTEAFF.

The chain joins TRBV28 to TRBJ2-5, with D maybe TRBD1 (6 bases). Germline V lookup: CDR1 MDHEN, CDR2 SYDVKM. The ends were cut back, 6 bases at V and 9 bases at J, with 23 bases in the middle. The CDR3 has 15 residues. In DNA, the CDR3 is TGTGCCAGCAGCTCCGTGGGGGCAGGTCCAAGGCCCCAGTACTTC. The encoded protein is CASSSVGAGPRPQYF. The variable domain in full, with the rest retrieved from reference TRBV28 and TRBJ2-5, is DVKVTQSSRYLVKRTGEKVFLECVQDMDHENMFWYRQDPGLGLRLIYFSYDVKMKEKGDIPEGYSVSREKKERFSLILESASTNQTSMYLCASSSVGAGPRPQYFGPGTRLLVL.